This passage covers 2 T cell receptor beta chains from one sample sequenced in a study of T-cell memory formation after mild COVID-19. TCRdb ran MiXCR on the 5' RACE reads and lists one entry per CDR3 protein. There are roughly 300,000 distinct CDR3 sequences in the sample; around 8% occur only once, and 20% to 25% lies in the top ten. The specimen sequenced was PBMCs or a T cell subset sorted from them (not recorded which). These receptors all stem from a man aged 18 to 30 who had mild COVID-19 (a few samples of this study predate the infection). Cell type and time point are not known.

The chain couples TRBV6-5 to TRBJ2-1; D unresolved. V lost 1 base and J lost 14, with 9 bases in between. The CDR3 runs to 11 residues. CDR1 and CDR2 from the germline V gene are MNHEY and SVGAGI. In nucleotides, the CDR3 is TGTGCCAGCAGTTACTATCCCTTCGAGTTCTTC. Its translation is CASSYYPFEFF.

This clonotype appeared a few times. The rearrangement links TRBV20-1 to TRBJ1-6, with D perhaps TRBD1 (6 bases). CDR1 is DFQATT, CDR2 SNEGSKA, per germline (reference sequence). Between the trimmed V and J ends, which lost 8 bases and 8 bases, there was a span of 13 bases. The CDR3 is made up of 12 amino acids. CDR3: CSPQGMDSPLHF. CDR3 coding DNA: TGCAGTCCACAGGGAATGGATTCACCCCTCCACTTT.